This TCR beta chain is from a study of cytomegalovirus exposure and HLA in healthy donors. Sequencing used immunoSEQ multiplex PCR; TCRdb keeps in-frame clones, though not all of them. This sample yields tens of thousands of clones, of which over 85% are seen a single time; 3% to 4% belongs to the top ten. Trimming cost V 5 bases and J 5 bases, with 11 bases left between them. This CDR3 region has 13 residues. Germline V gene sequence: CDR1 SGHNT, CDR2 YYREEE (reference sequence). V is TRBV5-4 and J is TRBJ2-4; D is perhaps TRBD1 (5 bases). The origin of this receptor is a woman aged 18-29 years in good health and CMV-seropositive. Source material: PBMCs. The CDR3 loop is CASRIQGQNIQYF. CDR3 DNA: TGTGCCAGCAGAATCCAGGGCCAAAACATTCAGTACTTC.